The 20 T cell receptor beta chains below all came from one sample that was sequenced in a study of blood T cell repertoires in COVID-19. TCRdb's table, derived via immunoSEQ multiplex PCR, lists solely in-frame clones and lacks some. The top ten hold around 10% of the sample, which has roughly 120,000 clones, about four fifths seen once. Specimen: peripheral blood. Receptors were obtained from a human donor in a cohort sampled during active COVID-19.

V is TRBV19 and J is TRBJ2-1; 12 bases agree with TRBD2. V was clipped by 5 bases and J by 9 bases; unmatched bases: 8. The CDR3 sequence is 15 residues long. Germline CDR1 is LNHDA and CDR2 is SQIVND (reference sequence). The CDR3 sequence: CASSVRLAGGVEQFF. The CDR3 nucleotides are TGTGCCAGTAGTGTGCGGCTAGCGGGGGGGGTTGAGCAGTTCTTC.

The chain has TRBV19 and TRBJ2-7; D might be TRBD1 (7 bases). Germline loops: CDR1 LNHDA, CDR2 SQIVND (reference sequence). The CDR3 has 16 amino acids. V lost 3 bases and J lost 2, with 17 bases in between. The CDR3 nucleotides read TGTGCCAGTAGTATTGGAGGCGGGACAGTCCCCTACGAGCAGTACTTC. Translating gives CASSIGGGTVPYEQYF.

The gene calls are TRBV29-1 and TRBJ1-2; weak D call: TRBD1 (5 bases). Trimming cost V 4 bases and J 1 base, with 16 bases left between them. The CDR3 has 15 amino acids. The germline V gene has CDR1 SQVTM and CDR2 ANQGSEA. The CDR3 sequence: CSVGDAGLYNYGYTF. The CDR3 bases are TGCAGCGTTGGCGACGCGGGACTATATAACTATGGCTACACCTTC.

V is TRBV15 and J is TRBJ2-3; TRBD1 agrees at 9 bases. The J segment lost 3 bases and the V segment lost 3 bases, leaving 4 bases of the junction unmatched. Germline CDR1 is LNHNV and CDR2 is YYDKDF (reference sequence). The CDR3 loop spans 15 amino acids. As DNA, the CDR3 is TGTGCCACCAGCAGTGAGGACAGGGGAACAGATACGCAGTATTTT. It specifies CATSSEDRGTDTQYF.

The gene calls are TRBV10-3 and TRBJ2-1, with TRBD2 matching over 14 bases. V was pared by 0 bases and J by 4 bases, with 2 bases of the junction left unmatched. The germline V gene encodes CDR1 ENHRY and CDR2 SYGVKD. The CDR3 sequence is 17 residues long. CDR3 in amino acids: CAISESGLAGEYNEQFF. Written as DNA, the CDR3 is TGTGCCATCAGTGAGTCGGGACTAGCGGGGGAGTACAATGAGCAGTTCTTC.

This chain links TRBV7-9 with TRBJ2-7, with 8 positions matching TRBD1. The CDR3 runs to 16 residues. V lost 2 bases to trimming and J lost 3 bases; unmatched junction nucleotides: 9. CDR1 is SEHNR, CDR2 FQNEAQ, per germline (reference sequence). The CDR3 protein is CASSLWVGQGVYEQYF. CDR3 in DNA: TGTGCCAGCAGCTTATGGGTCGGACAGGGAGTCTACGAGCAGTACTTC.

The V gene is TRBV19, the J gene TRBJ2-3, with a weak D call TRBD1 (5 bases). CDR3 length equals 15 residues. Trimming took 1 base from V and 4 from J, leaving 12 bases between them. Germline V gene sequence: CDR1 LNHDA, CDR2 SQIVND (reference sequence). The CDR3: CASSIGQGEADTQYF. CDR3 DNA sequence: TGTGCCAGTAGTATAGGGCAGGGCGAAGCAGATACGCAGTATTTT.

The rearrangement links TRBV27 to TRBJ1-1; no firm D call. Germline V gene sequence: CDR1 MNHEY, CDR2 SMNVEV (reference sequence). Trimming pared 2 bases from V and 4 bases from J, leaving 11 bases between. This CDR3 spans 14 amino acids. CDR3 in DNA: TGTGCCAGCAGTTTAGGTTGGCAGGCCACTGAAGCTTTCTTT. This codes for CASSLGWQATEAFF.

The V gene is TRBV7-2, the J gene TRBJ2-2; 8 positions match TRBD1. The germline V gene has CDR1 SGHTA and CDR2 FQGNSA. This CDR3 comprises 14 residues. The V and J ends lost 4 bases and 3 bases, in that order; junction bases with no gene match: 1. As DNA, the CDR3 is TGTGCCAGCAGCTGGACAGGGCACACCGGGGAGCTGTTTTTT. Amino acid sequence: CASSWTGHTGELFF.

The chain links TRBV7-2 to TRBJ2-2, with D maybe TRBD2 (5 bases). V was trimmed by 6 bases and J by 8 bases, leaving 22 bases between them. The CDR3 sequence is 16 residues long. Per germline, CDR1 SGHTA and CDR2 FQGNSA. CDR3 nucleotides: TGTGCCAGCAGACCTCCCCGGGCCAAAGAGGGTGGGGAGCTGTTTTTT. This gives the protein CASRPPRAKEGGELFF.

This sequence joins TRBV4-1 and TRBJ2-3; tentatively, D is TRBD2 (6 bases). The CDR3 length is 16 residues. Between the trimmed V and J ends, which lost 0 bases and 3 bases, there was a span of 13 bases. Germline loops: CDR1 MGHRA, CDR2 YSYEKL. The CDR3 DNA is TGCGCCAGCAGCCAAGATGGGTACGGAGGGACAGATACGCAGTATTTT. Its translation is CASSQDGYGGTDTQYF.

V is TRBV5-1 and J is TRBJ2-7; a possible D gene is TRBD1 (6 bases). The CDR3 totals 15 residues. V lost 1 base and J 5 bases, leaving 16 bases between the germline ends. Germline CDR1 is SGHRS and CDR2 is YFSETQ. The CDR3 protein is CASSLTGTFPDEQYF. CDR3 sequence (DNA): TGCGCCAGCAGCTTGACAGGGACGTTTCCTGACGAGCAGTACTTC.

V usage is TRBV2 and J usage is TRBJ2-6; 7 bases are shared with TRBD1. CDR1 and CDR2 (germline): SNHLY, FYNNEI. With 10 bases clipped from V and 4 bases from J, the junction kept 16 bases outside the gene matches. The CDR3 loop spans 17 amino acids. The CDR3: CATRGQDRVAGANVLTF. DNA for the CDR3: TGTGCCACCAGAGGGCAAGACAGGGTGGCAGGGGCCAACGTCCTGACTTTC.

The genes are TRBV6-6 and TRBJ1-3; 7 bases match TRBD1. J gave up 6 bases and V 7 bases, and 9 bases lay outside the gene matches. This CDR3 comprises 14 residues. Germline CDR1 reads MNHNY; CDR2 reads SVGAGI (reference sequence). The CDR3 DNA follows: TGTGCCAGCACGAACAGGGGAGACGAAAACACCATATATTTT. Its protein product is CASTNRGDENTIYF.

This sequence joins TRBV5-1 and TRBJ1-1; 10 bases are a match to TRBD1. Germline lookup yields CDR1 SGHRS and CDR2 YFSETQ. The trim removed 5 bases at V and 0 bases at J, leaving 10 bases unmatched. The CDR3 totals 17 residues. CDR3 nucleotide sequence: TGCGCCAGCAGACTTCCGGGACAGGGGAGTATGAACACTGAAGCTTTCTTT. Its protein is CASRLPGQGSMNTEAFF.

This clone was picked up a small number of times. The chain carries TRBV29-1 and TRBJ1-2, with 8 nucleotides matching TRBD1. This CDR3 has 20 amino acids. Trimming at V came to 5 bases and at J to 4 bases, leaving 27 bases not matched to a gene. Germline V CDR1 and CDR2: SQVTM, ANQGSEA. In DNA, the CDR3 is TGCAGCGTTCGGTATCCAGGGGGCGCTTATATGGCCTCTATGGCCTATGGCTACACCTTC. Protein: CSVRYPGGAYMASMAYGYTF.

Only a few counts were recorded for this clone. The chain has TRBV11-3 and TRBJ2-2; tentatively, D is TRBD2 (5 bases). Germline loops: CDR1 SGHNT, CDR2 YENEEA. V shed 1 base and J shed 5 bases, with 17 bases lying between them. The CDR3 is made up of 17 amino acids. DNA of the CDR3: TGTGCCAGCAGCTTAGGACTACTTCATTATGGGACCGGGGAGCTGTTTTTT. Encoded protein: CASSLGLLHYGTGELFF.

This chain connects TRBV7-2 to TRBJ2-3, with TRBD2 matching over 10 bases. The length of the CDR3 is 18 residues. V lost 1 base and J lost 3; bases outside the gene matches: 10. Germline assignment: CDR1 SGHTA and CDR2 FQGNSA. The CDR3 DNA sequence: TGTGCCAGCAGCTTAGTTAGCGGGGGGAAGGGGGGAACAGATACGCAGTATTTT. Translated, it gives CASSLVSGGKGGTDTQYF.

V gene TRBV12-3 or TRBV12-4 combines with J gene TRBJ1-5; D is unresolved. The V gene lost 4 bases and the J gene lost 4 bases, with 8 bases spanning the gap. CDR3 length: 13 residues. The CDR3 reads CASSSQNNQPQHF. CDR3 in DNA: TGTGCCAGCAGTTCCCAGAATAATCAGCCCCAGCATTTT.

The chain joins TRBV2 to TRBJ2-2; 12 nucleotides match TRBD1. The V and J ends lost 3 bases and 8 bases, in that order; junction bases with no gene match: 13. There are 18 residues in the CDR3. Per germline, CDR1 SNHLY and CDR2 FYNNEI. The CDR3 loop reads CASSDNFGTGGMVGELFF. The CDR3 nucleotides read TGTGCCAGCAGTGACAATTTTGGGACAGGGGGCATGGTGGGGGAGCTGTTTTTT.